This entry lists 18 T cell receptor beta chains sequenced from one sample in a study of cytomegalovirus exposure and HLA in healthy donors. With 60 Vbeta and 13 Jbeta primers, the PCR was carried out. Method: immunoSEQ multiplex PCR; TCRdb's copy keeps in-frame clones and lacks some. This sample has about 160,000 clones, with around four fifths found just once. Material: PBMCs. These receptors came from a woman between 45 and 65 years old in good health and CMV-seronegative.

The V gene is TRBV7-2, the J gene TRBJ1-3; D possibly corresponds to TRBD1 (5 bases). V lost 5 bases to trimming and J lost 0 bases, with 11 bases between them. The germline V gene has CDR1 SGHTA and CDR2 FQGNSA. This CDR3 spans 15 amino acids. In nucleotides, the CDR3 is TGTGCCAGCAGCCCCCGCAGGGCCTCTGGAAACACCATATATTTT. Translation gives CASSPRRASGNTIYF.

The chain joins TRBV18 to TRBJ2-6; unclear D gene. The CDR3 extends over 17 amino acids. From germline, CDR1 is KGHSH and CDR2 LQKENI. The ends were cut back, 2 bases at V and 1 base at J, with 12 bases in the middle. This CDR3 is CASSPGSGLSGANVLTF. Here the CDR3 DNA reads TGTGCCAGCTCACCAGGTTCTGGGCTGTCTGGGGCCAACGTCCTGACTTTC.

The V call is TRBV9, the J call TRBJ2-5, with TRBD2 matching over 10 bases. CDR1 is SGDLS and CDR2 is YYNGEE in the germline V gene. There are 18 residues in the CDR3. J was trimmed by 3 bases and V by 0 bases; bases with no gene match: 11. In DNA, the CDR3 is TGTGCCAGCAGCGTAGTGGCTAGCGGGGGCCCCCAAAAAGAGACCCAGTACTTC. Protein sequence: CASSVVASGGPQKETQYF.

J is TRBJ2-5 and V is TRBV11-3; TRBD1 is a possible D gene (6 bases). Germline V gives CDR1 SGHNT, CDR2 YENEEA. V dropped 2 bases and J dropped 5 bases, with 9 bases sitting between them. This CDR3 is 13 amino acids long. The CDR3 region is CASSLIRGETQYF. The CDR3 region has the DNA TGTGCCAGCAGCTTAATCAGGGGCGAGACCCAGTACTTC.

The chain has TRBV4-1 and TRBJ2-3; the D gene is possibly TRBD2 (5 bases). CDR3 length equals 14 residues. Germline loops: CDR1 MGHRA, CDR2 YSYEKL. V gave up 4 bases and J gave up 5 bases, with 13 bases separating them. CDR3 loop: CASSPLGRGDTQYF. In DNA form, the CDR3 reads TGCGCCAGCAGCCCTTTAGGCCGGGGAGATACGCAGTATTTT.

The genes are TRBV30 and TRBJ1-1; 9 bases are shared with TRBD1. Germline CDR1 and CDR2: GTSNPN and SVGIG (reference sequence). Trimming removed 5 bases from V and 5 bases from J; junction bases left unmatched: 6. CDR3 size: 13 residues. The CDR3 loop is CAWGDRVDTEAFF. CDR3 nucleotide sequence: TGTGCCTGGGGGGACAGGGTGGATACTGAAGCTTTCTTT.

The chain combines TRBV29-1 with TRBJ2-3; no clear D. The ends were cut back, 6 bases at V and 5 bases at J, with 12 bases in the middle. CDR1 and CDR2 from the germline V gene are SQVTM and ANQGSEA. There are 12 residues in the CDR3. This CDR3 reads CSVGLLGDTQYF. The DNA for the CDR3 is TGCAGCGTCGGTCTCCTTGGAGATACGCAGTATTTT.

The chain recombines TRBV5-6 with TRBJ2-3; 7 nucleotides agree with TRBD2. The V gene's germline CDR1 is SGHDT and CDR2 YYEEEE. V was pared by 2 bases and J by 1 base, with 10 bases of the junction left unmatched. The length of the CDR3 is 17 residues. The CDR3 region has the DNA TGTGCCAGCAGCTTAATCCGACGGGGGGTTCGCACAGATACGCAGTATTTT. As protein: CASSLIRRGVRTDTQYF. The complete variable domain, with remaining parts taken from reference TRBV5-6 and TRBJ2-3, reads DAGVTQSPTHLIKTRGQQVTLRCSPKSGHDTVSWYQQALGQGPQFIFQYYEEEERQRGNFPDRFSGHQFPNYSSELNVNALLLGDSALYLCASSLIRRGVRTDTQYFGPGTRLTVL.

The chain carries TRBV9 and TRBJ1-4; D is perhaps TRBD1 (5 bases). The CDR3 length is 16 residues. The ends were cut back, 0 bases at V and 4 bases at J, with 13 bases in the middle. The germline V gene encodes CDR1 SGDLS and CDR2 YYNGEE. The CDR3 nucleotides read TGTGCCAGCAGCGTAGGTGGCGGGGGGGGTAATGAAAAACTGTTTTTT. Translating it yields CASSVGGGGGNEKLFF.

V and J are TRBV6-1 and TRBJ1-5, with D perhaps TRBD1 (5 bases). V lost 3 bases and J 2 bases, leaving 14 bases between the germline ends. Looked up from germline, CDR1 is MNHNS and CDR2 is SASEGT. This CDR3 region has 16 residues. CDR3 sequence (DNA): TGTGCCAGCAGTGATGGGAGGGGTTTCGGCAATCAGCCCCAGCATTTT. It translates to CASSDGRGFGNQPQHF.

The V gene is TRBV14, the J gene TRBJ2-7; TRBD1 matches at 11 bases. The CDR3 extends over 14 amino acids. The germline V gene encodes CDR1 SGHDN and CDR2 FVKESK. V dropped 3 bases and J dropped 4; count of bases not matched to a gene: 2. The CDR3 DNA reads TGTGCCAGCAGCCACGGACAGGGGGCTTACGAGCAGTACTTC. It translates to CASSHGQGAYEQYF.

This rearrangement joins TRBV5-4 to TRBJ2-3, with TRBD2 matching over 8 bases. This CDR3 is 14 amino acids long. The J segment lost 7 bases and the V segment lost 4 bases, leaving 8 bases of the junction unmatched. The germline CDR1 and CDR2 sequences are SGHNT and YYREEE (reference sequence). CDR3 DNA: TGTGCCAGCAGCCCCGGGGGGGGCTTGAATACGCAGTATTTT. Its translation: CASSPGGGLNTQYF.

The chain uses TRBV2 and TRBJ1-5, with 8 bases lining up with TRBD1. CDR1 and CDR2 from the germline V gene are SNHLY and FYNNEI. This CDR3 region has 17 residues. V dropped 6 bases and J dropped 4; count of bases not matched to a gene: 14. CDR3 protein: CASRRETSGTGNQPQHF. The DNA of the CDR3 is TGTGCCAGCAGGCGAGAAACCTCCGGGACAGGTAATCAGCCCCAGCATTTT.

The chain couples TRBV7-9 to TRBJ2-2; the D gene is possibly TRBD1 (5 bases). V dropped 0 bases and J dropped 1 base, with 12 bases sitting between them. The CDR3 is 17 amino acids. CDR1 SEHNR and CDR2 FQNEAQ come from the germline V gene (reference sequence). CDR3 nucleotide sequence: TGTGCCAGCAGCTTAGCGCTCTGGACACGGAACACCGGGGAGCTGTTTTTT. It codes for CASSLALWTRNTGELFF.

The chain is built from TRBV28 and TRBJ1-5; D might be TRBD1 (5 bases). This CDR3 spans 16 amino acids. V lost 3 bases, J lost 5 bases, and 17 bases lay in between. Germline V CDR1 and CDR2: MDHEN, SYDVKM. The CDR3, as DNA: TGTGCCAGCAGTTTTGGTTTTCAGGGAAGTTATCAGCCCCAGCATTTT. Amino acid sequence: CASSFGFQGSYQPQHF.

The chain joins TRBV10-2 to TRBJ2-3, with 7 bases that match TRBD2. The CDR3 length is 15 residues. CDR1 is WSHSY, CDR2 SAAADI, per germline. The V and J ends lost 4 bases and 1 base, in that order; junction bases with no gene match: 5. The CDR3 spells CASSALAGGTDTQYF. The CDR3 coding sequence is TGCGCCAGCAGTGCGCTGGCGGGGGGCACAGATACGCAGTATTTT.

The chain combines TRBV28 with TRBJ1-2, with D possibly TRBD1 on 5 matching bases. This CDR3 spans 13 amino acids. V lost 6 bases to trimming and J lost 1 base, with 9 bases between them. The germline gives CDR1 MDHEN, CDR2 SYDVKM. CDR3 sequence reads: CASSDSFNYGYTF. In nucleotides, the CDR3 is TGTGCCAGCAGCGACAGCTTTAACTATGGCTACACCTTC.

There are a few counts of this clone. The chain links TRBV7-2 to TRBJ2-2; 9 bases are a match to TRBD1. Germline-derived CDR1 and CDR2 are SGHTA and FQGNSA. The CDR3 is 14 residues long. V lost 3 bases and J lost 8; bases outside the gene matches: 4. The CDR3 sequence is CASSFNRGQGELFF. The CDR3 DNA reads TGTGCCAGCAGCTTCAACAGGGGGCAGGGGGAGCTGTTTTTT. The whole variable domain, filled in from reference TRBV7-2 and TRBJ2-2, reads GAGVSQSPSNKVTEKGKDVELRCDPISGHTALYWYRQSLGQGLEFLIYFQGNSAPDKSGLPSDRFSAERTGGSVSTLTIQRTQQEDSAVYLCASSFNRGQGELFFGEGSRLTVL.